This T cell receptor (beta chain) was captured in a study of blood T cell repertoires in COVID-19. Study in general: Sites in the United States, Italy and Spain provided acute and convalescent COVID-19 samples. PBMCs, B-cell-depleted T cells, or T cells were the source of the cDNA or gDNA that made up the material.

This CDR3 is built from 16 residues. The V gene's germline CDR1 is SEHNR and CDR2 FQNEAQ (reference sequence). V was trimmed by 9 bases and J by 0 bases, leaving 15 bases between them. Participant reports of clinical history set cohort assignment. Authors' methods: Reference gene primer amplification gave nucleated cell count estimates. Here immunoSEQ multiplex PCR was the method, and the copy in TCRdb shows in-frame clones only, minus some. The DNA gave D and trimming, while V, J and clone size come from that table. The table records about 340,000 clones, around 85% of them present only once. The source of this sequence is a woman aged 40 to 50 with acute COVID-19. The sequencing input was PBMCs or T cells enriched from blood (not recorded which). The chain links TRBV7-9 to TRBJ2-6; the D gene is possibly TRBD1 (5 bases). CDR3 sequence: CARGTGSISGANVLTF. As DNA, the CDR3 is TGTGCCAGAGGTACAGGCTCAATCTCTGGGGCCAACGTCCTGACTTTC.